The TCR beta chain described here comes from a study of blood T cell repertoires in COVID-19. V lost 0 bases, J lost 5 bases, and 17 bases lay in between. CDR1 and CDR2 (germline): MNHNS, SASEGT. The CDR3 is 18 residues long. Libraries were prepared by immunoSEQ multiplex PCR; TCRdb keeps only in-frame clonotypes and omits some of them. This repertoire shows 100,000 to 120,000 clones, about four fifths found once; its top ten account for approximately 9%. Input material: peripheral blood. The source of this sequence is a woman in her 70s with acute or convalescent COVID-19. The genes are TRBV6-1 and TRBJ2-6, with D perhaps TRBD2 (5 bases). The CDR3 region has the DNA TGTGCCAGCAGTGAAGCCCGGTACGGGGATCTTAGGGCCAACGTCCTGACTTTC. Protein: CASSEARYGDLRANVLTF.